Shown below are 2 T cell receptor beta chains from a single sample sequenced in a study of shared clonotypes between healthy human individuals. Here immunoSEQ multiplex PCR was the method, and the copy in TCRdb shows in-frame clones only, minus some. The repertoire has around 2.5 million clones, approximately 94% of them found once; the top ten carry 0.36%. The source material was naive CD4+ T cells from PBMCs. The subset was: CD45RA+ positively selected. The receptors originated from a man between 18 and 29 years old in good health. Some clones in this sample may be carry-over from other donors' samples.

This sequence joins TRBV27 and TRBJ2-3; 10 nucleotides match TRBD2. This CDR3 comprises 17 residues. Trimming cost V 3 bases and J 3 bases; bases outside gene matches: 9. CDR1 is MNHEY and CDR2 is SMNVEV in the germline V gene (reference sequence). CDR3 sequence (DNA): TGTGCCAGCAGTTTGAGAGCGGGAGGGCGAGGGACAGATACGCAGTATTTT. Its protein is CASSLRAGGRGTDTQYF.

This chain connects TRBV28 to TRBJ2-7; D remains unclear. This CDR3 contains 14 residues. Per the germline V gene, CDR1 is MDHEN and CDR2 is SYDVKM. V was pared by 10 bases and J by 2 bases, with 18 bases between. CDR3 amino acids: CATNQLAEPYEQYF. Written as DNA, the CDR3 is TGTGCCACCAACCAGTTAGCTGAACCCTACGAGCAGTACTTC.